This TCR beta chain was sequenced for a study of OX40 agonist ivuxolimab in advanced cancers. Overall study context: There were three patients with partial responses, one having hepatocellular carcinoma and two cutaneous melanoma. Study-wide findings and caveats: On average, CD8+ T cells showed a greater number of expanded clones than CD4+.

The germline CDR1 and CDR2 sequences are SGHTA and FQGNSA. The CDR3 consists of 13 residues. V lost 2 bases to trimming and J lost 7 bases, with 9 bases between them. Repertoires were generated with immunoSEQ multiplex PCR, while TCRdb's copy carries only in-frame clones and drops some. The repertoire consists of 50,000 to 70,000 clones, with about 87% occurring once and the leading ten covering 0.37%. A history of autoimmune disease or systemic immunosuppression excluded patients. Concerning this clone: The antigen is unknown.

The chain combines TRBV7-2 with TRBJ2-1, with no clear D. The sequenced sample was CD4+ or CD8+ T cells sorted from blood, obtained in a trial of the OX40 agonist ivuxolimab. The source of this sequence is an adult with an advanced solid tumor such as melanoma, head and neck, liver or kidney cancer. Here the CDR3 DNA reads TGTGCCAGCAGCTTAACTGGGTTAAATGAGCAGTTCTTC. Translated, it gives CASSLTGLNEQFF.